A selection of T cell receptor delta chains follows, all from one sample in a study of gamma-delta T cells after stem cell transplantation. TCRdb called clones from the RT-PCR reads again using CATT. The sample carries about 1,400 delta-chain clones, about half recorded once. Sequencing was carried out using gamma-delta T cells. Source of these receptors: a human donor. It is not recorded whose cells these are; they may come from a transplant donor. The conserved cysteine and the conserved F or W are not part of the CDR3 here.

j_gene	v_gene	CDR3aa
TRDJ1	TRDV2	ACDTVGTTAARYTDKLI
TRDJ1	TRDV2	ACDALLGDEYTDKLI
TRDJ3	TRDV2	ACDTAWAQGSWDTRQMF
TRDJ3	TRDV2	ACDTATGGYSNSSWDTRQMF
TRDJ1	TRDV2	ACDPVLGVPNTDKLI
TRDJ1	TRDV2	AYDTVGAGVLDYTDKLI
TRDJ1	TRDV2	ACEALVLGDTREEDKLI
TRDJ1	TRDV2	ACDPAGEVIDKLI
TRDJ1	TRDV2	ACDTVLGDTLDTTDKLI
TRDJ1	TRDV2	ACDPLLGDTPISHTDKLI
TRDJ1	TRDV2	ACDTLTLGDRTDKLI
TRDJ1	TRDV2	ACDTLLGDTSKLI
TRDJ1	TRDV2	ACDPLLPTVLLGDKLI
TRDJ2	TRDV2	ACDPLLWDLTAQLF
TRDJ3	TRDV2	ACDTVVGDKAPGDTRQMF
TRDJ1	TRDV1	ALGERNSYLPLVGPDKLI
TRDJ1	TRDV2	ACDGIPVQVSTDKLI
TRDJ1	TRDV1	ALGHPRGLLSGNWGIRVSQPRGYTDKLI
TRDJ1	TRDV2	ACDSVGGGYVSSYTDKLI
TRDJ2	TRDV1	ALGVLFLTWGIPISSAQLF
TRDJ1	TRDV2	ACDALLGDTSPDKLI
TRDJ3	TRDV2	ACDSVLGDTRWDTRQMF
TRDJ1	TRDV2	ACSPLGDFPWTDKLI
TRDJ1	TRDV2	ACEELGGPYTDKLI
TRDJ1	TRDV1	ALGPSFLLWGASTDKLI
TRDJ1	TRDV2	ACDPVLGEGTDKLI
TRDJ1	TRDV2	ACDPVLAHRDTDKLI
TRDJ1	TRDV1	ALGVTGTDWGLNTDKLI
TRDJ1	TRDV2	ACDTVVLGDRNRTDKLI
TRDJ3	TRDV2	ACGTATGGYPKSSWDTRQMF
TRDJ1	TRDV2	ACDDIYPDKSLSGTDKLI
TRDJ1	TRDV2	ACDILGDREDTDKLI
TRDJ1	TRDV1	ALGEAQFLRAWWGIHTDKLI
TRDJ1	TRDV2	ACDTVVGDTDNLI
TRDJ2	TRDV2	ACDQLGDNREGAQLF